The 21 T cell receptor beta chains in this list originate from one sample, sequenced in a study of T cells after yellow fever vaccination. TCRdb processed the 5' RACE reads anew with MiXCR; each CDR3 protein has one entry. Among around 530,000 distinct CDR3 sequences, less than 20% were seen once, and the ten largest hold roughly 17%. Material: PBMCs, obtained about 5 days after the first yellow fever vaccination. The receptor set was obtained from a man aged 18 to 30 who received the YFV17D yellow fever vaccine.

The chain has TRBV30 and TRBJ2-7, with D maybe TRBD2 (6 bases). The V end was cut by 6 bases, the J end by 5 bases, with 14 bases between. CDR1 and CDR2 from the germline V gene are GTSNPN and SVGIG (reference sequence). This CDR3 is 12 amino acids long. The CDR3 DNA sequence: TGTGCCTGTGACAGTGGCGGGAACGAGCAGTACTTC. Translating it yields CACDSGGNEQYF.

Many counts were recorded for this clonotype. J is TRBJ2-7 and V is TRBV5-5; 12 bases fit TRBD2. The ends lost 4 bases at V and 3 bases at J; junction bases unmatched: 8. Germline V gives CDR1 SGHKS, CDR2 YYEKEE (reference sequence). This CDR3 is 16 amino acids long. The CDR3 nucleotides read TGTGCCAGCAGCCTGACCCGGACTAGCGGGGTCTACGAGCAGTACTTC. Translating it yields CASSLTRTSGVYEQYF.

The DNA of the CDR3 is TGTGCCAGCAGCTTAATTGCTAACACCGGGGAGCTGTTTTTT. Amino acids: CASSLIANTGELFF. The rearrangement links TRBV7-6 to TRBJ2-2; D unclear. Germline assignment: CDR1 SGHVS and CDR2 FNYEAQ. The CDR3 spans 14 residues. V gave up 2 bases and J gave up 2 bases, with 6 bases separating them.

CDR3 DNA sequence: TGTGCCACCACCAGCAGGTCTCAGAACACTGAAGCTTTCTTT. This codes for CATTSRSQNTEAFF. The chain joins TRBV10-3 to TRBJ1-1; no reliable D call. The CDR3 consists of 14 residues. The V and J ends lost 10 bases and 1 base respectively, with 16 bases between them. Germline assignment: CDR1 ENHRY and CDR2 SYGVKD.

As to this clonotype: A read error may explain this, as a much larger clone is one base away. The gene calls are TRBV20-1 and TRBJ1-4; 8 bases are a match to TRBD1. V shed 0 bases and J 7 bases; nucleotides not matched to a gene: 7. The length of the CDR3 is 15 residues. Germline V CDR1 and CDR2: DFQATT, SNEGSKA (reference sequence). The CDR3 loop reads CSARDPTGEAEKLFF. The DNA of the CDR3 is TGCAGTGCTAGAGATCCGACAGGGGAGGCTGAAAAACTGTTTTTT.

The chain has TRBV10-3 and TRBJ1-6, with unresolved D. The CDR3 spans 12 residues. Germline V gene lookup returns CDR1 ENHRY and CDR2 SYGVKD. V shed 6 bases and J shed 10 bases, with 10 bases lying between them. This CDR3 is CAIRENDSPLHF. CDR3 DNA: TGTGCCATCAGGGAAAATGACTCACCCCTCCACTTT.

The J gene is TRBJ1-1, the V gene TRBV18; D gene uncertain. This CDR3 is built from 18 residues. V dropped 3 bases and J dropped 1 base, with 21 bases sitting between them. Germline V gene lookup returns CDR1 KGHSH and CDR2 LQKENI. The CDR3 sequence: CASSPLSVVGAPNTEAFF. In nucleotides, the CDR3 is TGTGCCAGCTCACCCCTATCTGTCGTCGGAGCTCCGAACACTGAAGCTTTCTTT.

For this clonotype: Its ends do not fully match the called genes, so a read error is possible. The V gene is TRBV29-1, the J gene TRBJ1-1; D is unclear. Looked up from germline, CDR1 is SQVTM and CDR2 is ANQGSEA. CDR3 size: 12 residues. CDR3 sequence reads: CSVEEANTEDFF. In nucleotides, the CDR3 is TGCAGCGTTGAAGAGGCGAACACTGAAGATTTCTTT.

This chain uses TRBV6-1 with TRBJ2-3, with D tentatively TRBD2 (6 bases). CDR3 length equals 16 residues. The germline gives CDR1 MNHNS, CDR2 SASEGT. V was clipped by 4 bases and J by 4 bases, with 18 bases between them. The CDR3 here is CASSGRGGRKADTQYF. Written as DNA, the CDR3 is TGTGCCAGCAGTGGGAGGGGTGGGCGAAAGGCAGATACGCAGTATTTT.

The V gene is TRBV4-3, the J gene TRBJ1-6; unclear D gene. This CDR3 comprises 15 residues. Germline V gene data show CDR1 as LGHNA and CDR2 as YSLEER. The V and J ends lost 1 base and 4 bases respectively, with 8 bases between them. Here the CDR3 DNA reads TGCGCCAGCAGCCAAGGCAGAAGTTATAATTCACCCCTCCACTTT. Encoded protein: CASSQGRSYNSPLHF.

The chain couples TRBV5-1 to TRBJ2-3; D perhaps matches TRBD2 (7 bases). There are 15 residues in the CDR3. Germline V lookup: CDR1 SGHRS, CDR2 YFSETQ. Between the trimmed V and J ends, which lost 1 base and 5 bases, there was a span of 14 bases. DNA of the CDR3: TGCGCCAGCAGCTTGATGGGGGGGCAAGGAGATACGCAGTATTTT. Translation: CASSLMGGQGDTQYF.

This clonotype was counted a few times. The chain combines TRBV5-1 with TRBJ2-1, with no clear D. Deletions cut 0 bases from V and 0 bases from J, with 13 bases between. Germline V gene lookup returns CDR1 SGHRS and CDR2 YFSETQ. The CDR3 loop spans 17 amino acids. The CDR3 DNA is TGCGCCAGCAGCTTGGGCCTTTCGGGCCCCTCCTACAATGAGCAGTTCTTC. The encoded protein is CASSLGLSGPSYNEQFF.

In this sample, this clonotype turned up a few times. The rearrangement joins TRBV24-1 to TRBJ2-2, with 7 bases fitting TRBD1. Germline assignment: CDR1 KGHDR and CDR2 SFDVKD. CDR3 length: 15 residues. V dropped 5 bases and J dropped 6; count of bases not matched to a gene: 8. The CDR3 DNA sequence: TGTGCCACCAGTGGGACACGACAGGGTCCCGGGGAGCTGTTTTTT. Its protein product is CATSGTRQGPGELFF.

This clonotype was seen more than once but under ten times. This sequence joins TRBV21-1 and TRBJ1-5; the table's D call, TRBD1, was not checked against the DNA. TRBV21-1 is recorded as a pseudogene. The CDR3 runs 13 residues. Here the CDR3 reads CARGTDRNQPQHF. CDR3 nucleotide sequence: TGTGCCAGAGGGACAGATCGGAATCAGCCCCAGCATTTT.

In its sample, this clonotype was seen many times. The chain is built from TRBV4-3 and TRBJ1-1, with 10 bases lining up with TRBD1. Germline CDR1 and CDR2: LGHNA and YSLEER. The CDR3 is 16 residues long. The junction had 5 bases not matched to a gene; V was cut back by 0 bases and J by 4 bases. CDR3 amino acids: CASSQDLRTGGTEAFF. CDR3 coding DNA: TGCGCCAGCAGCCAAGATTTGCGGACAGGGGGCACTGAAGCTTTCTTT.

The chain combines TRBV20-1 with TRBJ2-1; 7 nucleotides line up with TRBD2. Germline CDR1 reads DFQATT; CDR2 reads SNEGSKA (reference sequence). CDR3 size: 14 residues. The CDR3 region is CCPRLADTGNEQFF. CDR3 in DNA: TGCTGTCCCCGGCTAGCGGATACCGGGAATGAGCAGTTCTTC.

A few counts support this clonotype. The chain employs TRBV3-1 and TRBJ1-2; D gene ambiguous. The V end lost 0 bases, the J end lost 4 bases, and 12 bases lay between the germline ends. The CDR3 consists of 15 residues. Germline CDR1 and CDR2: LGHDT and YNNKEL (reference sequence). Here the CDR3 DNA reads TGTGCCAGCAGCCAAGATCTTGGGATCGGCTATGGCTACACCTTC. Translating gives CASSQDLGIGYGYTF.

V gene TRBV6-5 combines with J gene TRBJ1-1; D unresolved. Trimming pared 0 bases from V and 3 bases from J, leaving 5 bases between. The CDR3 totals 13 residues. Per the germline V gene, CDR1 is MNHEY and CDR2 is SVGAGI. The DNA of the CDR3 is TGTGCCAGCAGTTACTCCGGTTACACTGAAGCTTTCTTT. This encodes CASSYSGYTEAFF.

A single count supports this clonotype. This sequence joins TRBV11-2 and TRBJ1-2; D unresolved. Germline CDR1 reads SGHAT; CDR2 reads FQNNGV. CDR3 length equals 12 residues. V lost 11 bases, J lost 2 bases, and 12 bases lay in between. The CDR3 nucleotides read TGTGCCGTCGATACGAGAAACTATGGCTACACCTTC. Translated, it gives CAVDTRNYGYTF.

The V call is TRBV7-3, the J call TRBJ2-5; 7 positions match TRBD2. Germline V CDR1 and CDR2: SGHTA, FQGTGA. This CDR3 is 16 amino acids long. J lost 5 bases, V lost 1 base, and 10 bases had no gene match. The CDR3: CASSLRGGFEMETQYF. The CDR3 DNA reads as TGTGCCAGCAGCTTAAGGGGAGGGTTCGAAATGGAGACCCAGTACTTC.

Ten or more counts support this clonotype. This chain links TRBV19 with TRBJ2-3; D is possibly TRBD1 or TRBD2 (6 bases each). The CDR3 runs 16 residues. The V end lost 5 bases, the J end lost 3 bases, and 18 bases lay between the germline ends. Germline lookup yields CDR1 LNHDA and CDR2 SQIVND (reference sequence). This CDR3 is CASSGRDKGRTDTQYF. CDR3 sequence (DNA): TGTGCCAGTAGTGGACGGGACAAGGGGAGGACAGATACGCAGTATTTT.